These T cell receptor beta chains were read from a single sample in a study of T cell repertoires in cytomegalovirus infection. TCRdb reprocessed the reads via MiXCR and lists one record per CDR3 protein. This repertoire shows roughly 600,000 distinct CDR3 sequences, 20% to 30% found once; its top ten account for under 8.5%. The sequencing input was CD8+ T cells from PBMCs. The receptors originated from a human donor in good health (CMV status not recorded). Some clones in this sample may be carry-over from other donors' samples. Both conserved end residues are part of each CDR3. Fields, in order: V gene, J gene, clone size, D gene, CDR3 DNA, CDR3 protein. The D gene is left open where the match is weak. Clone size is given for some rows only: seen once, a few or many times, or a class if the clone is expanded.

TRBV20-1,TRBJ2-1,few,TRBD2,TGCAGTGCTAGGGGGGGACTAGCGGATAAAGCGGAGGAGCAGTTCTTC,CSARGGLADKAEEQFF
TRBV27,TRBJ2-5,few,TRBD1,TGTGCCAGCAGGCCGGAGTGGGACAGGGAAGCAGAGACCCAGTACTTC,CASRPEWDREAETQYF
TRBV6-5,TRBJ2-1,.,.,TGTGCCAGCAGTTACTCAGGGCCCCACTCCTACAATGAGCAGTTCTTC,CASSYSGPHSYNEQFF
TRBV2,TRBJ2-1,few,TRBD1,TGTGCCATTCCGGGACAGGGAAAGTTCTTC,CAIPGQGKFF
TRBV27,TRBJ1-2,.,.,TGTGCCAGCAGGGGGACGGCTACATCTAACTATGGCTACACCTTC,CASRGTATSNYGYTF
TRBV19,TRBJ1-2,few,.,TGTGCCAGTAGCGACAGGCTTGATGGCTACACCTTC,CASSDRLDGYTF
TRBV28,TRBJ2-1,few,.,TGTGCCAGCAGTTTAGTTGGCGGGGCTACCGATCTTGGATCGGGGAATGAGCAGTTCTTC,CASSLVGGATDLGSGNEQFF
TRBV7-9,TRBJ1-2,.,TRBD1,TGTGCCAGCAGCTCCAAGGGACAGGGAAACTATGGCTACACCTTC,CASSSKGQGNYGYTF
TRBV12-5,TRBJ1-2,few,.,TGTGCTAGTGGTCACACCGGGACCATGGTTTCCACCTTC,CASGHTGTMVSTF
TRBV20-1,TRBJ2-7,.,TRBD1,TGCAGCGCACCTCCAGGGACAGCCTACTCCTACGAGCAGTACTTC,CSAPPGTAYSYEQYF
TRBV6-2/TRBV6-3,TRBJ2-1,.,.,TGTGCCAGCAGCCTAGCTCCGGGGGCCGGCAATGAGCAGTTCTTC,CASSLAPGAGNEQFF
TRBV28,TRBJ1-4,.,.,TGTGCCAGCAGCCCCTACCCTATACAAACAACTAATGAAAAACTGTTTTTT,CASSPYPIQTTNEKLFF
TRBV6-6,TRBJ1-1,.,TRBD1,TGTGCCAACAGCTCCCGGACAGGGCGTTTCACTGAAGCTTTCTTT,CANSSRTGRFTEAFF
TRBV28,TRBJ2-2,.,.,.,CASSSSDPGLAPNTGELFF
TRBV7-9,TRBJ2-6,many,.,TGTGCCAGCAGCTTAGTATCTTCTGGGGCCAACGTCCTGACTTTC,CASSLVSSGANVLTF
TRBV28,TRBJ1-1,.,TRBD1,TGTGCCAGCGGGACAGGGGCGTACAGTGTGGATTTCTTT,CASGTGAYSVDFF
TRBV5-6,TRBJ2-5,few,.,TGTGCCAGCAGCTTCAGGGACGTACAAGAGACCCAGTACTTC,CASSFRDVQETQYF
TRBV7-9,TRBJ2-1,many,TRBD2,TGTGCCAGCCTACTAAAGGTCGGGGGGGCCCCCTACAATGAGCAGTTCTTC,CASLLKVGGAPYNEQFF
TRBV20-1,TRBJ1-1,.,.,TGCAGTGTTGAGGATCTCACTGAAGCTTTCTTT,CSVEDLTEAFF
TRBV10-3,TRBJ1-1,.,.,TGTGCCATCAGGGGGGACCGCGCAAAAAACACTGAAGCTTTCTTT,CAIRGDRAKNTEAFF
TRBV28,TRBJ2-3,few,.,TGTGCCATCCGCTCGCTAGCGTTTAGCACAGATACGCAGTATTTT,CAIRSLAFSTDTQYF
TRBV9,TRBJ1-2,few,.,TGTGCCAGCAGCCCCCGCCCGACAGACTATGGCTACACCTTC,CASSPRPTDYGYTF
TRBV20-1,TRBJ2-7,.,.,TGCAGTGCTAGGGGGGGCAATGCCCACGAGCAGTACTTC,CSARGGNAHEQYF
TRBV18,TRBJ2-1,.,TRBD2,TGTGCCAGCTCACCAAAAGGGAGCGGGGGGCACAATGAGCAGTTCTTC,CASSPKGSGGHNEQFF
TRBV7-2,TRBJ2-1,many,.,TGTGCCAGCAGCCCCCCGACAGGATTCAATGAGCAGTTCTTC,CASSPPTGFNEQFF
TRBV14,TRBJ2-3,few,.,TGTGCCAGCAGCCAACGATTACGGACAAGCACAGATACGCAGTATTTT,CASSQRLRTSTDTQYF
TRBV11-2,TRBJ1-2,few,.,TGTGCCAGCAGCTTAGACACAGCATATGGCTACACCTTC,CASSLDTAYGYTF
TRBV29-1,TRBJ2-3,few,.,TGCAGCGGTGGTCGACTAGGGACCCCGCATACGCAGTATTTT,CSGGRLGTPHTQYF